These T cell receptor beta chains were read from a single sample in a study of metastatic and nonmetastatic thyroid tumors. TCRdb re-called the PCR reads through MiXCR. The sample has fewer than 40,000 clones; 15% are singletons. The sample consisted of blood. Receptor source: a male donor with papillary thyroid cancer or a benign thyroid nodule (not recorded which). Some clones in this sample may be carry-over from other donors' samples. Each CDR3 is given with its conserved first and last residue. The order of the fields is CDR3 length, clone size, V gene, J gene, D gene, CDR3 protein, CDR3 DNA. The D gene is left open where the match is weak. The size entry is marked missing in some rows and otherwise reads once, few, many or a size class.

>12|many|TRBV5-1|TRBJ2-7|NA
CASSRTAYEQYF
TGCGCCAGCAGCCGGACTGCGTACGAGCAGTACTTC
>13|NA|TRBV6-1|TRBJ2-7|NA
CTSTELWGYEQYF
TGTACCAGCACCGAACTTTGGGGCTACGAGCAGTACTTC
>14|many|TRBV10-2|TRBJ2-7|NA
CASSESSGVYEQYF
TGCGCCAGCAGTGAGTCGTCAGGCGTATACGAGCAGTACTTC
>18|many|TRBV6-5|TRBJ2-3|NA
CASSYSGGYGFSTDTQYF
TGTGCCAGCAGTTACTCTGGGGGATACGGTTTTAGCACAGATACGCAGTATTTT
>17|many|TRBV3-1|TRBJ2-3|TRBD2
CASSQGLAGIFTDTQYF
TGTGCCAGCAGCCAAGGACTAGCGGGGATCTTCACAGATACGCAGTATTTT
>15|many|TRBV29-1|TRBJ2-7|NA
CSVAGGTLDSYEQYF
TGCAGCGTTGCCGGGGGAACTTTAGACTCCTACGAGCAGTACTTC
>16|many|TRBV20-1|TRBJ2-3|TRBD2
CSATPASGRSTDTQYF
TGCAGTGCTACTCCTGCTAGCGGGAGGAGCACAGATACGCAGTATTTT
>12|many|TRBV20-1|TRBJ2-7|NA
CSASRGGYEQYF
TGCAGTGCCTCAAGGGGGGGTTACGAGCAGTACTTC
>16|many|TRBV3-1|TRBJ2-7|NA
CASSQEVRESSYEQYF
TGTGCCAGCAGCCAAGAAGTGCGGGAAAGCTCCTACGAGCAGTACTTC
>16|many|TRBV5-1|TRBJ1-2|TRBD1
CASSFDRGAEIYGYTF
TGCGCCAGCAGCTTCGACAGGGGCGCCGAGATCTATGGCTACACCTTC
>14|many|TRBV10-3|TRBJ2-5|TRBD2
CAIRGDAREETQYF
TGTGCCATCAGAGGGGACGCGCGGGAGGAGACCCAGTACTTC
>14|NA|TRBV6-2/TRBV6-3|TRBJ1-1|NA
CASSTPEPNTEAFF
TGTGCCAGCAGTACCCCAGAACCAAACACTGAAGCTTTCTTT
>14|many|TRBV5-1|TRBJ1-1|NA
CASSLGWGGTEAFF
TGCGCCAGCAGCCTGGGTTGGGGGGGCACTGAAGCTTTCTTT
>11|many|TRBV5-1|TRBJ2-3|TRBD1
CASRGQEVRYF
TGCGCCAGCAGGGGACAGGAGGTGCGTTATTTT
>14|NA|TRBV19|TRBJ1-6|NA
CASTEGVYNSPLHF
TGTGCCAGTACCGAAGGGGTTTATAATTCACCCCTCCACTTT
>16|once|TRBV5-1|TRBJ1-2|TRBD1
CASTAVTGGTNYGYTF
TGCGCCAGCACCGCCGTAACAGGGGGCACTAACTATGGCTACACCTTC
>19|NA|TRBV11-1|TRBJ2-1|TRBD2
CASSFRASGELSSYNEQFF
TGTGCCAGCAGCTTTAGGGCTAGCGGGGAATTGAGCTCCTACAATGAGCAGTTCTTC
>18|many|TRBV4-1|TRBJ2-1|TRBD1
CASSQEVYRGLAYNEQFF
TGCGCCAGCAGCCAAGAAGTTTATAGGGGGCTAGCCTACAATGAGCAGTTCTTC
>16|many|TRBV20-1|TRBJ2-3|NA
CSARDPNSPFTDTQYF
TGCAGTGCTAGAGATCCGAATAGTCCTTTCACAGATACGCAGTATTTT
>17|NA|TRBV27|TRBJ1-6|NA
CASNFTGGRWYNSPLHF
TGTGCCAGCAATTTCACGGGGGGCCGATGGTATAATTCACCCCTCCACTTT
>15|few|TRBV27|TRBJ2-2|NA
CASRSRGANTGELFF
TGTGCCAGCAGATCCAGGGGGGCGAACACCGGGGAGCTGTTTTTT
>14|many|TRBV27|TRBJ2-7|NA
CASSSGTVSYEQYF
TGTGCCAGCAGTTCGGGGACGGTCTCCTACGAGCAGTACTTC
>14|NA|TRBV5-6|TRBJ2-3|TRBD2
CASSLAGWTSVYYF
TGTGCCAGCAGCTTGGCCGGATGGACTAGCGTTTATTATTTT
>15|NA|TRBV9|TRBJ2-2|NA
CAIIAGYSGTGELFF
TGTGCCATCATCGCCGGATATAGCGGCACCGGGGAGCTGTTTTTT
>11|many|TRBV11-2|TRBJ2-3|NA
CASSFQDTQYF
TGTGCCAGCAGCTTCCAAGATACGCAGTATTTT
>18|many|TRBV28|TRBJ2-3|NA
CASSLLLLQRRAADTQYF
TGTGCCAGCAGCTTATTACTTTTACAGCGAAGAGCCGCAGATACGCAGTATTTT
>15|many|TRBV28|TRBJ1-2|NA
CASSLSMAGAYGYTF
TGTGCCAGCAGTTTAAGTATGGCAGGAGCCTATGGCTACACCTTC
>15|many|TRBV19|TRBJ1-6|NA
CASSIQAGEESPLHF
TGTGCCAGTAGTATCCAAGCAGGGGAGGAATCACCCCTCCACTTT
>13|NA|TRBV6-1|TRBJ2-7|TRBD2
CASMELAGGEQYF
TGTGCCAGCATGGAACTAGCGGGAGGGGAGCAGTACTTC
>16|many|TRBV5-5|TRBJ1-1|NA
CASSLNPVGMNTEAFF
TGTGCCAGCAGCTTGAATCCAGTTGGGATGAACACTGAAGCTTTCTTT
>12|NA|TRBV6-5|TRBJ1-5|NA
CASSRVGWPQHF
TGTGCCAGCTCCCGTGTTGGGTGGCCCCAGCATTTC
>15|many|TRBV20-1|TRBJ1-5|TRBD1
CSASTGTGGNQPQHF
TGCAGTGCCTCCACCGGGACAGGGGGCAATCAGCCCCAGCATTTT
>14|many|TRBV3-1|TRBJ2-5|NA
CASSSSGTPETQYF
TGTGCCAGCAGCTCGTCCGGGACCCCAGAGACCCAGTACTTC
>14|many|TRBV10-2|TRBJ1-2|NA
CASRPGTGYYGYTF
TGCGCCAGCAGGCCGGGGACTGGGTACTATGGCTACACCTTC
>16|many|TRBV7-8|TRBJ1-6|NA
CASSWGYERSRSPLHF
TGTGCCAGCAGCTGGGGATACGAACGGAGTAGATCACCCCTCCACTTT
>18|few|TRBV29-1|TRBJ2-3|TRBD2
CSETRGLAGGPETDTQYF
TGCAGCGAGACACGCGGACTAGCGGGAGGGCCAGAGACAGATACGCAGTATTTT
>12|many|TRBV7-8|TRBJ2-1|NA
CASSSYYNEQFF
TGTGCCAGCAGCTCCTACTACAATGAGCAGTTCTTC
>19|many|TRBV18|TRBJ2-7|TRBD2
CASSPRIAGDSSFAYEQYF
TGTGCCAGCTCACCCAGAATAGCGGGAGATTCCTCCTTTGCCTACGAGCAGTACTTC
>14|many|TRBV28|TRBJ1-1|NA
CASSLWGARTEAFF
TGTGCCAGCAGTTTATGGGGGGCGAGGACTGAAGCTTTCTTT
>16|many|TRBV20-1|TRBJ2-1|TRBD2
CSAIPSGRGYYNEQFF
TGCAGTGCCATCCCTAGCGGGAGGGGGTACTACAATGAGCAGTTCTTC
>13|many|TRBV12-3/TRBV12-4|TRBJ2-5|TRBD1
CASSKGAQETQYF
TGTGCCAGCAGTAAGGGGGCACAAGAGACCCAGTACTTC
>14|many|TRBV10-3|TRBJ2-7|TRBD2
CAISGLAGVREQYF
TGTGCCATCAGCGGACTAGCGGGAGTGAGGGAGCAGTACTTC
>14|many|TRBV7-9|TRBJ2-1|NA
CASSPTDDYNEQFF
TGTGCCAGCAGCCCGACGGACGACTACAATGAGCAGTTCTTC
>14|many|TRBV6-5|TRBJ2-7|NA
CASSYIGTPYEQYF
TGTGCCAGCAGTTACATCGGGACTCCCTACGAGCAGTACTTC
>13|many|TRBV6-1|TRBJ1-1|TRBD1
CASSYRGNTEAFF
TGTGCCAGCAGCTACAGGGGGAACACTGAAGCTTTCTTT
>14|NA|TRBV12-3/TRBV12-4|TRBJ1-5|NA
CASSPQGQNKPQHF
TGTGCCAGCAGTCCTCAGGGACAAAATAAGCCCCAGCATTTT
>15|few|TRBV6-1|TRBJ1-2|NA
CASSGGQGFDYCYTF
TGTGCCAGCAGTGGGGGCCAGGGATTTGACTATTGCTACACCTTC
>15|many|TRBV6-4|TRBJ2-1|NA
CASSEGRSSYNEQFF
TGTGCCAGCAGTGAGGGCAGAAGCTCCTACAATGAGCAGTTCTTC
>16|many|TRBV5-8|TRBJ2-6|NA
CASSYNRAAGANVLTF
TGTGCCAGCAGCTACAACAGGGCTGCTGGGGCCAACGTCCTGACTTTC